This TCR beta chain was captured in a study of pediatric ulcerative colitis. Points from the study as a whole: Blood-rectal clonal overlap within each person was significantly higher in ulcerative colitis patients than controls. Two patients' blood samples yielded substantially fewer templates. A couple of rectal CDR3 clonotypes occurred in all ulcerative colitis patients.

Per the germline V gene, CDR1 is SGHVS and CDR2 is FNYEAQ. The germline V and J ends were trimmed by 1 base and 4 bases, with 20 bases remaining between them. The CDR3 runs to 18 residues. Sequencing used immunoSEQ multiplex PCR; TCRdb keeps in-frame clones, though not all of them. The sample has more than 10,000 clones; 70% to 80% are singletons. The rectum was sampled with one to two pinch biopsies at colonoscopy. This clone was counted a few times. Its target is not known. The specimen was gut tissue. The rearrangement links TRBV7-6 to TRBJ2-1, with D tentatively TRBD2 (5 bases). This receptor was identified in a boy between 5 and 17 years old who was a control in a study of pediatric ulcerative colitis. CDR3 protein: CASSLVARVAMEYNEQFF. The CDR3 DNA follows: TGTGCCAGCAGCTTAGTAGCTCGCGTAGCGATGGAGTACAATGAGCAGTTCTTC.